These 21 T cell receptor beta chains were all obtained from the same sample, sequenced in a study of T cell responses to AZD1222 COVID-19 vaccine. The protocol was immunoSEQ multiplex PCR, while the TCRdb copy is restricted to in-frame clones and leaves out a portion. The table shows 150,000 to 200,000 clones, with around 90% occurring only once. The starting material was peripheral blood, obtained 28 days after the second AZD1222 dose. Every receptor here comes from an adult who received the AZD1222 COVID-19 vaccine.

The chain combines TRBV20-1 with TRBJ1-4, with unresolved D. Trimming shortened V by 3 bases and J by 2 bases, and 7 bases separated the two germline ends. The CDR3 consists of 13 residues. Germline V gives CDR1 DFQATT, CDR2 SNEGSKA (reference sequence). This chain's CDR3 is CSASLPTNEKLFF. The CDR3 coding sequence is TGCAGTGCTAGTCTCCCGACTAATGAAAAACTGTTTTTT.

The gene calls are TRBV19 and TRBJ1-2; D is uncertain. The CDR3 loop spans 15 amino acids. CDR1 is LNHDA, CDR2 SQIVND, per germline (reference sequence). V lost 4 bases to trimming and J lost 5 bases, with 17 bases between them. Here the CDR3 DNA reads TGTGCCAGTAGTAACATTGCGGTCCGTGAATATGGCTACACCTTC. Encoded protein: CASSNIAVREYGYTF.

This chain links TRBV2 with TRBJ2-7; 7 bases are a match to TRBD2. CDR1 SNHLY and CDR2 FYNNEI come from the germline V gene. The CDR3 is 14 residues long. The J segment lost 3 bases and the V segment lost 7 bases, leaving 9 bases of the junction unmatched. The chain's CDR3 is CASKEWAGVYEQYF. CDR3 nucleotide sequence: TGTGCCAGCAAGGAATGGGCGGGGGTCTACGAGCAGTACTTC. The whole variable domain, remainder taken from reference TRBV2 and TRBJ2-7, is EPEVTQTPSHQVTQMGQEVILRCVPISNHLYFYWYRQILGQKVEFLVSFYNNEISEKSEIFDDQFSVERPDGSNFTLKIRSTKLEDSAMYFCASKEWAGVYEQYFGPGTRLTVT.

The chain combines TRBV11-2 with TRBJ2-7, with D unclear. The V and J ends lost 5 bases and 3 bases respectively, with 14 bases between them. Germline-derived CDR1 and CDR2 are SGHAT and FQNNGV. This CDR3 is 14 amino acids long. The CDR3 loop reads CASSDAVEGYEQYF. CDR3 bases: TGTGCCAGCAGCGACGCGGTAGAAGGCTACGAGCAGTACTTC.

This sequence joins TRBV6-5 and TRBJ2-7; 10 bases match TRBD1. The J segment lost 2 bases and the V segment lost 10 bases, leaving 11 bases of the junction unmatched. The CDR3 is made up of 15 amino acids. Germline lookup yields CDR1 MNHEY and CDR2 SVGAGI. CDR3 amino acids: CATSPGQGRPYEQYF. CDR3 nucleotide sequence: TGTGCCACGTCCCCGGGACAGGGGAGGCCCTACGAGCAGTACTTC.

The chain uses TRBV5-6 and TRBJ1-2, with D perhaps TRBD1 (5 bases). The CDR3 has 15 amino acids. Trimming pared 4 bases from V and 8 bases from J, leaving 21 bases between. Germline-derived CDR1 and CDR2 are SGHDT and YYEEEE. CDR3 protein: CASSMRPGPPRGYTF. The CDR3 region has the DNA TGTGCCAGCAGCATGCGACCGGGACCCCCGAGGGGCTACACCTTC.

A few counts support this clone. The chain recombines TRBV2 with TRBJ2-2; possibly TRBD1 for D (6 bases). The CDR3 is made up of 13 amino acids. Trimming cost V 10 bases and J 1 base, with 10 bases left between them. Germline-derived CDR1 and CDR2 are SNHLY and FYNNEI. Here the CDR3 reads CATQGLNTGELFF. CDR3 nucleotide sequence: TGTGCCACCCAGGGGTTGAACACCGGGGAGCTGTTTTTT.

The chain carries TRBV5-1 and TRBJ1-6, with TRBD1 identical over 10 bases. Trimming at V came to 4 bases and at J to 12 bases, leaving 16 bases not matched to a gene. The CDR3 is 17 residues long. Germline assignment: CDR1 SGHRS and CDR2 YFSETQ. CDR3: CASSPSEWTGGIQPLHF. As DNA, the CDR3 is TGCGCCAGCAGCCCCAGTGAATGGACAGGGGGAATTCAACCCCTCCACTTT.

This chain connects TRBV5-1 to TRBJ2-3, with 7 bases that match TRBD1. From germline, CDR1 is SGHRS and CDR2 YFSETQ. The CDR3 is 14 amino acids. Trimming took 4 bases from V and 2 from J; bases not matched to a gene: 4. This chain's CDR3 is CASSLTGFTDTQYF. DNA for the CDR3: TGCGCCAGCAGCCTGACAGGGTTCACAGATACGCAGTATTTT.

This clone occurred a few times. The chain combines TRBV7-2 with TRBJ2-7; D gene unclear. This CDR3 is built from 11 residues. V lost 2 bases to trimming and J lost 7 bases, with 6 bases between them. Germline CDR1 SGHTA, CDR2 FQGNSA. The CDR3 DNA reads TGTGCCAGCAGCTTAACTGCGGAGCAGTACTTC. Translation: CASSLTAEQYF.

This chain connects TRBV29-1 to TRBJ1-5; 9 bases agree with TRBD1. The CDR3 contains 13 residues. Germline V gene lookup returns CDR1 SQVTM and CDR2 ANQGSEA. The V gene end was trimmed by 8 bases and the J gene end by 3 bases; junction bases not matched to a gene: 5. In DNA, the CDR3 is TGCAGCACAGGGGGCGCCGACAATCAGCCCCAGCATTTT. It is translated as CSTGGADNQPQHF. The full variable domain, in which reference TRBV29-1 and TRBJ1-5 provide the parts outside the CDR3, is SAVISQKPSRDICQRGTSLTIQCQVDSQVTMMFWYRQQPGQSLTLIATANQGSEATYESGFVIDKFPISRPNLTFSTLTVSNMSPEDSSIYLCSTGGADNQPQHFGDGTRLSIL.

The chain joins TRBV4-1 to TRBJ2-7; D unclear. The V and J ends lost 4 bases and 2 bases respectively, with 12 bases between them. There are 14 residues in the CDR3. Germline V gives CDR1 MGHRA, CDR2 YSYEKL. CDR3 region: CASSPGQVTYEQYF. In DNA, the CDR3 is TGCGCCAGCAGCCCTGGCCAGGTCACCTACGAGCAGTACTTC.

The CDR3 coding sequence is TGTGCTAGTGGTTTGGTACATCTCTGGACAGGGAACACCGGGGAGCTGTTTTTT. Its protein is CASGLVHLWTGNTGELFF. The genes are TRBV12-5 and TRBJ2-2, with TRBD1 identical over 7 bases. J gave up 1 base and V 0 bases, and 8 bases lay outside the gene matches. Per germline, CDR1 LGHNT and CDR2 FRNRAP. The length of the CDR3 is 18 residues.

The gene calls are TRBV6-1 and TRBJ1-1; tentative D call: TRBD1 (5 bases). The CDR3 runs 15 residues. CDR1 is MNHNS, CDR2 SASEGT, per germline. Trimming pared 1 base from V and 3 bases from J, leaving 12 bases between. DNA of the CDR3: TGTGCCAGCAGTGAAGACTCTTGGGGGGACACTGAAGCTTTCTTT. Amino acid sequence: CASSEDSWGDTEAFF.

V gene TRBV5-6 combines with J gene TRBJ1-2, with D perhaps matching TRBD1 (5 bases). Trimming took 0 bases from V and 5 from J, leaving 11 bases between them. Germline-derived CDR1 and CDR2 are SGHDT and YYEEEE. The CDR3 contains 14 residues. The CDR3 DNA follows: TGTGCCAGCAGCTTGGAGGACACCGGTTATGGCTACACCTTC. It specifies CASSLEDTGYGYTF.

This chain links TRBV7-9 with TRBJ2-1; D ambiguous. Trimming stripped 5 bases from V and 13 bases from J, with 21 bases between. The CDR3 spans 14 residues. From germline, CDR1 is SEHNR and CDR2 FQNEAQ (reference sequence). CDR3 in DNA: TGTGCCAGCAGCCCGACCGGCGGCTTACAAGTCCAGTTCTTC. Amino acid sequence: CASSPTGGLQVQFF. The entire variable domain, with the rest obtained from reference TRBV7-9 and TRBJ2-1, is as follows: DTGVSQNPRHKITKRGQNVTFRCDPISEHNRLYWYRQTLGQGPEFLTYFQNEAQLEKSRLLSDRFSAERPKGSFSTLEIQRTEQGDSAMYLCASSPTGGLQVQFFGPGTRLTVL.

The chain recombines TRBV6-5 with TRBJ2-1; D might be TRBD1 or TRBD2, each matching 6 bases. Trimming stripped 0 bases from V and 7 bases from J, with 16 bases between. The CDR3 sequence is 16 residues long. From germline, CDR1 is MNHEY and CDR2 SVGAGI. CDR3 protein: CASSYSPTGARNEQFF. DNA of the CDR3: TGTGCCAGCAGTTACTCGCCCACGGGGGCGCGGAATGAGCAGTTCTTC.

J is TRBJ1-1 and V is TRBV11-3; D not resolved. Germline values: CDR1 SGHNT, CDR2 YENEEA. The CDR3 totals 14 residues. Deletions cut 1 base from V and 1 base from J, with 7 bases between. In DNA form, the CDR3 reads TGTGCCAGCAGCTTAGGACGGACGAACACTGAAGCTTTCTTT. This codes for CASSLGRTNTEAFF. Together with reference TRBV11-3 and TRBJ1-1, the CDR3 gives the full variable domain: EAGVVQSPRYKIIEKKQPVAFWCNPISGHNTLYWYLQNLGQGPELLIRYENEEAVDDSQLPKDRFSAERLKGVDSTLKIQPAELGDSAVYLCASSLGRTNTEAFFGQGTRLTVV.

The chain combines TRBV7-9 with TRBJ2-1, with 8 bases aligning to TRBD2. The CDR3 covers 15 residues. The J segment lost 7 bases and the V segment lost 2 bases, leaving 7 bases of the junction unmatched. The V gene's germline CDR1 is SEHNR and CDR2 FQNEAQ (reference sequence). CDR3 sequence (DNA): TGTGCCAGCAGCTTACTGGGCGGGGGGCGAAATGAGCAGTTCTTC. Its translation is CASSLLGGGRNEQFF.

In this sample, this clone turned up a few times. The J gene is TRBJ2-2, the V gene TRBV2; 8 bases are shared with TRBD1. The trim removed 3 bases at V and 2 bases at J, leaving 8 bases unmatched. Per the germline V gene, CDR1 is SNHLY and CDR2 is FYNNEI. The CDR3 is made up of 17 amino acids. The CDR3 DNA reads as TGTGCCAGCAGTGATGCAAGGACAGGGCAAAACACCGGGGAGCTGTTTTTT. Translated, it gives CASSDARTGQNTGELFF.

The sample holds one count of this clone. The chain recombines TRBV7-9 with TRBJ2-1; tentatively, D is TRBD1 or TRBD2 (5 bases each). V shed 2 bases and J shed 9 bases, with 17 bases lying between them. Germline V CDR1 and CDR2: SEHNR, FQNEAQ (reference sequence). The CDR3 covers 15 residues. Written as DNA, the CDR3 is TGTGCCAGCAGCTTATGGGCAGGGCGGGCAGGTGAGCAGTTCTTC. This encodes CASSLWAGRAGEQFF.